These 8 T cell receptor beta chains originate from one sample sequenced in a study of OX40 agonist ivuxolimab in advanced cancers. Produced via immunoSEQ multiplex PCR; TCRdb's table is partial and in-frame only. The top ten clones hold roughly 20% of a sample with 30,000 to 45,000 clones, roughly 82% of them seen once. The sample was CD4+ or CD8+ T cells sorted from blood, taken in a trial of the OX40 agonist ivuxolimab. These receptors were taken from an adult with an advanced solid tumor such as melanoma, head and neck, liver or kidney cancer.

This chain joins TRBV5-1 and TRBJ2-3, with 7 bases aligning to TRBD1. CDR3 length: 13 amino acids. After removal of 4 bases from V and 5 bases from J, the junction contained 4 bases not matched to a gene. Germline CDR1 SGHRS, CDR2 YFSETQ. The CDR3 coding sequence is TGCGCCAGCAGCAGACAGGGTAGAGATACGCAGTATTTT. This codes for CASSRQGRDTQYF. The full variable domain, in which reference TRBV5-1 and TRBJ2-3 provide the parts outside the CDR3, is KAGVTQTPRYLIKTRGQQVTLSCSPISGHRSVSWYQQTPGQGLQFLFEYFSETQRNKGNFPGRFSGRQFSNSRSEMNVSTLELGDSALYLCASSRQGRDTQYFGPGTRLTVL.

The rearrangement links TRBV30 to TRBJ1-1; 7 bases agree with TRBD1. Germline CDR1 GTSNPN, CDR2 SVGIG (reference sequence). The CDR3 has 13 amino acids. Trimming at V came to 5 bases and at J to 5 bases, leaving 8 bases not matched to a gene. CDR3 DNA sequence: TGTGCCTGGGACCGACAGGGAGTGACTGAAGCTTTCTTT. Residues: CAWDRQGVTEAFF. Full variable domain (outside the CDR3, taken from reference TRBV30 and TRBJ1-1): SQTIHQWPATLVQPVGSPLSLECTVEGTSNPNLYWYRQAAGRGLQLLFYSVGIGQISSEVPQNLSASRPQDRQFILSSKKLLLSDSGFYLCAWDRQGVTEAFFGQGTRLTVV.

This clone was detected only a few times. V gene TRBV4-3 combines with J gene TRBJ2-1, with D perhaps TRBD1 (6 bases). The CDR3 spans 15 residues. CDR1 and CDR2 from the germline V gene are LGHNA and YSLEER. V shed 0 bases and J shed 4 bases, with 10 bases lying between them. CDR3 protein: CASSQEGQGYNEQFF. CDR3 bases: TGCGCCAGCAGCCAAGAAGGGCAGGGGTACAATGAGCAGTTCTTC.

The gene calls are TRBV2 and TRBJ1-2; 7 bases are a match to TRBD1. Germline V gene data show CDR1 as SNHLY and CDR2 as FYNNEI. V lost 2 bases and J lost 7; bases outside the gene matches: 13. CDR3 length: 16 residues. This chain's CDR3 is CASSERVDREGRGYTF. Here the CDR3 DNA reads TGTGCCAGCAGTGAAAGGGTTGACAGGGAGGGACGTGGCTACACCTTC.

This chain joins TRBV19 and TRBJ1-4; TRBD1 agrees at 7 bases. Germline V gene data show CDR1 as LNHDA and CDR2 as SQIVND (reference sequence). V gave up 4 bases and J gave up 5 bases; unmatched junction bases: 4. This CDR3 is built from 14 residues. The DNA for the CDR3 is TGTGCCAGTAGTACAGGGGGACAGAATGAAAAACTGTTTTTT. This gives the protein CASSTGGQNEKLFF.

The chain joins TRBV7-9 to TRBJ2-7; no reliable D call. The CDR3 totals 13 residues. The V end lost 2 bases, the J end lost 3 bases, and 8 bases lay between the germline ends. Germline values: CDR1 SEHNR, CDR2 FQNEAQ (reference sequence). The CDR3 loop is CASSLNPGYEQYF. Here the CDR3 DNA reads TGTGCCAGCAGCTTAAATCCGGGCTACGAGCAGTACTTC.

The chain couples TRBV28 to TRBJ1-5; D is perhaps TRBD1 (6 bases). V was shortened by 6 bases and J by 2 bases, with 20 bases between the two germline ends. This CDR3 region has 17 residues. Germline-derived CDR1 and CDR2 are MDHEN and SYDVKM. CDR3 sequence reads: CASSPRKTGRGNQPQHF. DNA of the CDR3: TGTGCCAGCAGCCCAAGAAAGACAGGCCGTGGCAATCAGCCCCAGCATTTT.

The CDR3 sequence is CASTPGGATDNEQFF. DNA for the CDR3: TGTGCCAGCACTCCGGGGGGAGCAACCGACAATGAGCAGTTCTTC. This chain connects TRBV6-5 to TRBJ2-1; 7 nucleotides match TRBD2. Germline assignment: CDR1 MNHEY and CDR2 SVGAGI. The length of the CDR3 is 15 residues. V dropped 7 bases and J dropped 5; count of bases not matched to a gene: 11.